Below are 14 T cell receptor beta chains sequenced from a single sample in a study of shared clonotypes between healthy human individuals. Using immunoSEQ multiplex PCR, the repertoire was profiled, and TCRdb retains in-frame clones only, with some absent. The sample contains about 460,000 clones, 75% to 80% of which appear only once. The source material was PBMCs. The receptors stem from a woman between 40 and 50 years old in good health. Some clones in this sample may be carry-over from other donors' samples.

The chain recombines TRBV5-6 with TRBJ1-4; D gene uncertain. CDR3 size: 15 residues. V was clipped by 3 bases and J by 8 bases, with 17 bases between them. Germline values: CDR1 SGHDT, CDR2 YYEEEE. The CDR3 nucleotides read TGTGCCAGCAGCTCAAGTGGTGGACCGGAAGAAAAACTGTTTTTT. It encodes CASSSSGGPEEKLFF.

The rearrangement uses TRBV2 and TRBJ1-5, with D perhaps matching TRBD1 (6 bases). Germline V gene lookup returns CDR1 SNHLY and CDR2 FYNNEI. Trimming took off 2 bases at V and 8 bases at J, with 10 bases between the two ends. The CDR3 consists of 13 residues. In DNA, the CDR3 is TGTGCCAGCAGTGAATGGGAGGGGGAGCCCCAGCATTTT. Amino acids: CASSEWEGEPQHF.

This clone was counted once. J is TRBJ2-7 and V is TRBV7-6; 11 nucleotides match TRBD2. V was pared by 5 bases and J by 0 bases, with 12 bases of the junction left unmatched. CDR3 length equals 18 residues. Germline CDR1 is SGHVS and CDR2 is FNYEAQ. The CDR3 region has the DNA TGTGCCAGCAGCCGTAGGATCGGGACTAGCGGAAGCTCCTACGAGCAGTACTTC. It is translated as CASSRRIGTSGSSYEQYF.

This clone was seen ten or more times. This sample also contains other DNA sequences that code for the same CDR3. CDR3 amino acids: CASSRGTRDTGELFF. The CDR3 coding sequence is TGTGCCAGCAGCCGAGGGACTCGAGACACCGGGGAGCTGTTTTTT. The J gene is TRBJ2-2, the V gene TRBV5-4; D possibly corresponds to TRBD2 (6 bases). This CDR3 has 15 residues. Looked up from germline, CDR1 is SGHNT and CDR2 is YYREEE (reference sequence). Trimming pared 4 bases from V and 3 bases from J, leaving 13 bases between.

This sequence joins TRBV28 and TRBJ2-7; 9 nucleotides align to TRBD1. CDR3 size: 16 residues. Germline V gene sequence: CDR1 MDHEN, CDR2 SYDVKM. Trimming took 4 bases from V and 9 from J; bases not matched to a gene: 16. CDR3 amino acids: CASSSRQGDPTGGQYF. DNA of the CDR3: TGTGCCAGCAGTTCCAGACAGGGGGATCCTACCGGTGGGCAGTACTTC. Using reference TRBV28 and TRBJ2-7 for the parts outside the CDR3, the full variable domain is DVKVTQSSRYLVKRTGEKVFLECVQDMDHENMFWYRQDPGLGLRLIYFSYDVKMKEKGDIPEGYSVSREKKERFSLILESASTNQTSMYLCASSSRQGDPTGGQYFGPGTRLTVT.

The CDR3 sequence is CASRGARKTQYF. The CDR3 DNA reads as TGTGCCAGCAGGGGGGCTCGTAAGACCCAGTACTTC. The chain combines TRBV2 with TRBJ2-5, with D possibly matching TRBD1 (6 bases). CDR3 size: 12 residues. The V gene lost 6 bases and the J gene lost 6 bases, with 11 bases spanning the gap. CDR1 and CDR2 (germline): SNHLY, FYNNEI.

Concerning this clone itself: The sample contains more than one DNA sequence encoding this CDR3. This chain joins TRBV10-1 and TRBJ1-1; D is unresolved. The CDR3 loop spans 13 amino acids. Germline assignment: CDR1 WNHNN and CDR2 SYGVQD (reference sequence). V was shortened by 6 bases and J by 1 base, with 9 bases between the two germline ends. CDR3 nucleotides: TGCGCCAGCAGACGGGGAAGGAACACTGAAGCTTTCTTT. Translating it yields CASRRGRNTEAFF.

This clone was seen more than once but under ten times. At the DNA level, this CDR3 is encoded by other sequences in the same sample as well. The rearrangement links TRBV5-6 to TRBJ2-3; the D gene could be TRBD1 or TRBD2 (7 bases each). Germline V gives CDR1 SGHDT, CDR2 YYEEEE. The CDR3 is 15 residues long. V was cut by 4 bases and J by 0 bases, with 12 bases left in between. The CDR3 loop reads CASSPGGGSTDTQYF. The CDR3 nucleotides read TGTGCCAGCAGCCCAGGGGGGGGTAGCACAGATACGCAGTATTTT.

This clone was seen only once. This chain joins TRBV30 and TRBJ2-1; 9 nucleotides agree with TRBD2. The CDR3 is made up of 14 amino acids. V lost 1 base to trimming and J lost 9 bases; unmatched junction nucleotides: 7. The germline V gene encodes CDR1 GTSNPN and CDR2 SVGIG (reference sequence). The CDR3 DNA reads TGTGCCTGGAGTGGGGGCGCGGGAGGGCTTGAGCAGTTCTTC. This encodes CAWSGGAGGLEQFF.

This clone came up once. The chain has TRBV28 and TRBJ2-5, with D possibly being TRBD1 or TRBD2 (5 bases each). The CDR3 contains 15 residues. The germline gives CDR1 MDHEN, CDR2 SYDVKM. Trimming cost V 3 bases and J 5 bases, with 16 bases left between them. The CDR3 DNA sequence: TGTGCCAGCAGTTTCTCGACAAAGGGACGTGAGACCCAGTACTTC. It translates to CASSFSTKGRETQYF.

To note about this clone: This is likely an artifact of a read error, given a far larger clone one base away. Other DNA sequences in this specimen translate into the identical CDR3. The chain recombines TRBV4-2 with TRBJ2-7; D possibly matches TRBD1 or TRBD2 (6 bases each). The CDR3 consists of 15 residues. The V gene's germline CDR1 is LGHNA and CDR2 YNFKEQ. CDR3 loop: CASSQGGTRTYEQYF. Here the CDR3 DNA reads TGTGCCAGTAGCCAAGGAGGGACACGGACCTACGAGCAGTACTTC.

This chain connects TRBV7-8 to TRBJ2-2, with 9 bases that match TRBD1. The germline CDR1 and CDR2 sequences are SGHVS and FQNEAQ. This CDR3 region has 18 residues. With 0 bases clipped from V and 1 base from J, the junction kept 6 bases outside the gene matches. Here the CDR3 reads CASSLAGWDRENTGELFF. The DNA of the CDR3 is TGTGCCAGCAGCTTAGCCGGCTGGGACAGGGAGAACACCGGGGAGCTGTTTTTT. The whole variable domain, filled in from reference TRBV7-8 and TRBJ2-2, reads GAGVSQSPRYKVAKRGQDVALRCDPISGHVSLFWYQQALGQGPEFLTYFQNEAQLDKSGLPSDRFFAERPEGSVSTLKIQRTQQEDSAVYLCASSLAGWDRENTGELFFGEGSRLTVL.

This clone was counted once. The chain employs TRBV28 and TRBJ2-7; a weak D match, TRBD1 (6 bases). Deletions cut 5 bases from V and 4 bases from J, with 12 bases between. Germline CDR1 is MDHEN and CDR2 is SYDVKM. This CDR3 is built from 13 residues. CDR3 amino acids: CASSRTDLYEQYF. The CDR3, as DNA: TGTGCCAGCAGTCGGACAGACCTTTACGAGCAGTACTTC.

In its sample, this clone was seen once. The chain links TRBV2 to TRBJ2-5; a possible D gene is TRBD2 (5 bases). The V gene lost 4 bases and the J gene lost 5 bases, with 11 bases spanning the gap. Germline CDR1 reads SNHLY; CDR2 reads FYNNEI. There are 13 residues in the CDR3. The CDR3 nucleotides read TGTGCCAGCAGTGGGTTTAGCGTGGAGACCCAGTACTTC. As protein: CASSGFSVETQYF.